Listed here are 3 T cell receptor beta chains from one sample, sequenced in a study of cytomegalovirus exposure and HLA in healthy donors (dated by TCRdb to about 2017). The protocol used for the library was the immunoSEQ multiplex PCR assay. For the multiplex PCR, a mixture combining 60 forward primers for TCR Vbeta segments and 13 reverse primers for TCR Jbeta segments was used. The table comes from immuneACCESS by way of TCRdb, which keeps in-frame sequences with V and J called. Part of the clones is missing from these tables; in studies checked, under half for an unresolved V gene and the rest for unknown reasons. This sample has around 170,000 clones in its table, and about four fifths of those were observed once. Of the sample, around 3% is held by the ten largest clones. Sequencing was carried out using PBMCs. The source is a woman between 45 and 65 years old in good health and CMV-seropositive.

The chain employs TRBV5-4 and TRBJ2-5, with 9 bases fitting TRBD2. Germline values: CDR1 SGHNT, CDR2 YYREEE (reference sequence). J gave up 5 bases and V 5 bases, and 7 bases lay outside the gene matches. The length of the CDR3 is 14 residues. In DNA, the CDR3 is TGTGCCAGCAGAAAGGCGGGGGGGCAGGAGACCCAGTACTTC. Encoded protein: CASRKAGGQETQYF. The full variable domain, its missing parts supplied by reference TRBV5-4 and TRBJ2-5, is ETGVTQSPTHLIKTRGQQVTLRCSSQSGHNTVSWYQQALGQGPQFIFQYYREEENGRGNFPPRFSGLQFPNYSSELNVNALELDDSALYLCASRKAGGQETQYFGPGTRLLVL.

The rearrangement uses TRBV6-5 and TRBJ2-7; D call uncertain. Germline V gene lookup returns CDR1 MNHEY and CDR2 SVGAGI. The ends were cut back, 5 bases at V and 3 bases at J, with 5 bases in the middle. This CDR3 is built from 11 residues. The CDR3 region is CASSQYYEQYF. The CDR3 nucleotides are TGTGCCAGCAGTCAGTACTACGAGCAGTACTTC.

The chain carries TRBV14 and TRBJ2-3; TRBD2 aligns across 10 bases. Germline V gene lookup returns CDR1 SGHDN and CDR2 FVKESK. CDR3 size: 14 residues. Trimming took 6 bases from V and 0 from J; bases not matched to a gene: 0. CDR3 coding DNA: TGTGCCAGCAGGGGACTAGCGAGCACAGATACGCAGTATTTT. Translated, it gives CASRGLASTDTQYF.